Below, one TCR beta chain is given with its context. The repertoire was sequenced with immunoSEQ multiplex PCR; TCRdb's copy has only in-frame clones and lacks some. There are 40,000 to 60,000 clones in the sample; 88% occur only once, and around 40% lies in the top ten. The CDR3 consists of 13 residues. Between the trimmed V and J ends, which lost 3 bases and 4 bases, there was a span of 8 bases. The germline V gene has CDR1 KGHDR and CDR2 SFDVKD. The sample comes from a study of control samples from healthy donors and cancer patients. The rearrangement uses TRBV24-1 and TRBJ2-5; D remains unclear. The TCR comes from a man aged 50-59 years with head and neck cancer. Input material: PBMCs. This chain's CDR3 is CATSDPPTETQYF. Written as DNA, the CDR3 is TGTGCCACCAGTGATCCGCCAACAGAGACCCAGTACTTC.